These 30 T cell receptor beta chains originate from one sample sequenced in a study of T cell responses to AZD1222 COVID-19 vaccine. Produced via immunoSEQ multiplex PCR; TCRdb's table is partial and in-frame only. The data show some 150,000 clones, about 92% seen once. Sequences were derived from peripheral blood, sampled 28 days after the second AZD1222 dose. The receptors were sampled from an adult who received the AZD1222 COVID-19 vaccine.

The chain recombines TRBV5-1 with TRBJ1-4, with TRBD1 identical over 9 bases. V was pared by 4 bases and J by 8 bases, with 6 bases of the junction left unmatched. CDR1 SGHRS and CDR2 YFSETQ come from the germline V gene. This CDR3 has 14 amino acids. The DNA for the CDR3 is TGCGCCAGCAGCACAGGACAGGGGCAGGAAAAACTGTTTTTT. Its translation: CASSTGQGQEKLFF.

The chain employs TRBV9 and TRBJ1-2; D is undetermined. V lost 0 bases, J lost 6 bases, and 12 bases lay in between. The CDR3 contains 14 residues. Germline-derived CDR1 and CDR2 are SGDLS and YYNGEE. CDR3 region: CASSVAPRGDGYTF. CDR3 sequence (DNA): TGTGCCAGCAGCGTAGCCCCCCGGGGTGATGGCTACACCTTC.

Notes on this clone: Mismatch with germline at one junction end may stem from a read error. The chain is built from TRBV3-1 (or the pseudogene TRBV3-2) and TRBJ1-2; the D is unclear. Germline V lookup: CDR1 LGHDT, CDR2 YNNKEL (reference sequence). The CDR3 spans 17 residues. This chain's CDR3 is CASSPYISQQVGGGYTF. CDR3 sequence (DNA): TGCGCCAGCAGCCCTTACATTAGTCAGCAGGTAGGAGGTGGCTACACCTTC.

V is TRBV30 and J is TRBJ1-1; D is perhaps TRBD1 (6 bases). Germline V gene lookup returns CDR1 GTSNPN and CDR2 SVGIG (reference sequence). V was clipped by 3 bases and J by 3 bases, with 11 bases between them. CDR3 length: 13 residues. CDR3 DNA: TGTGCCTGGAGAAAGGACAGTTACACTGAAGCTTTCTTT. Its protein is CAWRKDSYTEAFF.

The V call is TRBV5-4, the J call TRBJ2-7, with 7 positions matching TRBD2. This CDR3 has 13 residues. CDR1 is SGHNT and CDR2 is YYREEE in the germline V gene (reference sequence). The trim removed 0 bases at V and 7 bases at J, leaving 4 bases unmatched. The CDR3, as DNA: TGTGCCAGCAGCTTGGCCGGGGGGATAGAGCAGTACTTC. Its protein product is CASSLAGGIEQYF.

The gene calls are TRBV6-4 and TRBJ1-6, with D perhaps matching TRBD1 (5 bases). Trimming cost V 4 bases and J 8 bases, with 15 bases left between them. CDR1 and CDR2 from the germline V gene are MRHNA and SNTAGT. The CDR3 loop spans 15 amino acids. The DNA for the CDR3 is TGTGCCAGCAGTGCTCGGACGGCGGGGGATTCACCCCTCCACTTT. Translation gives CASSARTAGDSPLHF.

This chain connects TRBV7-6 to TRBJ2-1, with TRBD2 matching 11 bases. This CDR3 has 19 residues. CDR1 and CDR2 (germline): SGHVS, FNYEAQ. V lost 1 base, J lost 0 bases, and 8 bases stayed unmatched. The CDR3 bases are TGTGCCAGCAGCTTAGGGCCAAGGACTAGCGGGCCCTCCTACAATGAGCAGTTCTTC. Its translation is CASSLGPRTSGPSYNEQFF.

V is TRBV7-9 and J is TRBJ1-4; D is uncertain. CDR1 SEHNR and CDR2 FQNEAQ come from the germline V gene (reference sequence). V dropped 5 bases and J dropped 8 bases, with 15 bases sitting between them. CDR3 length: 14 residues. Here the CDR3 DNA reads TGTGCCAGCAGCCCTAAAATAAGTCGGGAAAAACTGTTTTTT. Its translation: CASSPKISREKLFF. The full variable domain, completed using reference TRBV7-9 and TRBJ1-4, is DTGVSQNPRHKITKRGQNVTFRCDPISEHNRLYWYRQTLGQGPEFLTYFQNEAQLEKSRLLSDRFSAERPKGSFSTLEIQRTEQGDSAMYLCASSPKISREKLFFGSGTQLSVL.

The rearrangement links TRBV24-1 to TRBJ1-2, with D perhaps matching TRBD1 (6 bases). The germline gives CDR1 KGHDR, CDR2 SFDVKD. This CDR3 contains 13 residues. V gave up 7 bases and J gave up 8 bases, with 16 bases separating them. CDR3 DNA: TGTGCCACCAGCGAGGACAGCCAGAGGGGCTACACCTTC. Encoded protein: CATSEDSQRGYTF.

This clone was counted a single time. This chain joins TRBV11-2 and TRBJ1-2, with D possibly matching TRBD1 (5 bases). CDR3 size: 14 residues. CDR1 SGHAT and CDR2 FQNNGV come from the germline V gene. Trimming shortened V by 0 bases and J by 6 bases, and 11 bases separated the two germline ends. The CDR3 loop reads CASSLDQGIHGYTF. CDR3 sequence (DNA): TGTGCCAGCAGCTTAGATCAGGGTATCCATGGCTACACCTTC. Using reference TRBV11-2 and TRBJ1-2 for the parts outside the CDR3, the full variable domain is EAGVAQSPRYKIIEKRQSVAFWCNPISGHATLYWYQQILGQGPKLLIQFQNNGVVDDSQLPKDRFSAERLKGVDSTLKIQPAKLEDSAVYLCASSLDQGIHGYTFGSGTRLTVV.

V is TRBV19 and J is TRBJ2-7; the D call may be TRBD1 or TRBD2 (5 bases each). CDR1 is LNHDA, CDR2 SQIVND, per germline (reference sequence). This CDR3 contains 13 residues. V was pared by 5 bases and J by 6 bases, with 14 bases between. The CDR3 sequence is CASSVGRAGEQYF. The CDR3 DNA is TGTGCCAGTAGTGTGGGCAGGGCGGGCGAGCAGTACTTC.

The rearrangement joins TRBV6-5 to TRBJ2-6; D not certain. V lost 7 bases and J lost 2, with 12 bases in between. This CDR3 has 15 amino acids. Germline CDR1 MNHEY, CDR2 SVGAGI. The CDR3 loop reads CASTGYETGANVLTF. The CDR3 region has the DNA TGTGCCAGCACCGGATACGAGACTGGGGCCAACGTCCTGACTTTC.

The CDR3 reads CASTGEGRNLNTGELFF. The DNA for the CDR3 is TGTGCCAGCACCGGGGAAGGTCGCAACTTAAACACCGGGGAGCTGTTTTTT. The chain links TRBV9 to TRBJ2-2, with D perhaps matching TRBD2 (5 bases). The CDR3 loop spans 17 amino acids. CDR1 and CDR2 from the germline V gene are SGDLS and YYNGEE. Trimming stripped 6 bases from V and 2 bases from J, with 20 bases between. Supplemented by reference TRBV9 and TRBJ2-2, the full variable domain reads DSGVTQTPKHLITATGQRVTLRCSPRSGDLSVYWYQQSLDQGLQFLIQYYNGEERAKGNILERFSAQQFPDLHSELNLSSLELGDSALYFCASTGEGRNLNTGELFFGEGSRLTVL.

The gene calls are TRBV9 and TRBJ2-1, with 8 positions matching TRBD2. The CDR3 loop spans 14 amino acids. J was trimmed by 9 bases and V by 0 bases; bases with no gene match: 5. Germline CDR1 reads SGDLS; CDR2 reads YYNGEE. CDR3 DNA sequence: TGTGCCAGCAGCGTAGACGGGAGGGCCGGTGAGCAGTTCTTC. This codes for CASSVDGRAGEQFF. The complete variable domain, with remaining parts taken from reference TRBV9 and TRBJ2-1, reads DSGVTQTPKHLITATGQRVTLRCSPRSGDLSVYWYQQSLDQGLQFLIQYYNGEERAKGNILERFSAQQFPDLHSELNLSSLELGDSALYFCASSVDGRAGEQFFGPGTRLTVL.

This clone has just one count. The V gene is TRBV25-1, the J gene TRBJ2-4; 7 bases line up with TRBD2. CDR1 MGHDK and CDR2 SYGVNS come from the germline V gene. V lost 8 bases, J lost 0 bases, and 13 bases stayed unmatched. The CDR3 sequence is 17 residues long. In DNA, the CDR3 is TGTGCCAGCTCACCCGCGGCGGGAGAGGGAGCCAAAAACATTCAGTACTTC. Its protein is CASSPAAGEGAKNIQYF.

V is TRBV11-2 and J is TRBJ2-7, with D possibly TRBD2 on 6 matching bases. CDR1 SGHAT and CDR2 FQNNGV come from the germline V gene. This CDR3 has 16 amino acids. V was shortened by 5 bases and J by 3 bases, with 20 bases between the two germline ends. This CDR3 is CASSPLGGRRVYEQYF. CDR3 nucleotides: TGTGCCAGCAGCCCACTAGGAGGGAGAAGGGTCTACGAGCAGTACTTC.

The chain uses TRBV5-6 and TRBJ2-1; D is uncertain. V lost 3 bases, J lost 9 bases, and 7 bases lay in between. CDR1 and CDR2 from the germline V gene are SGHDT and YYEEEE. This CDR3 spans 11 amino acids. The CDR3 loop reads CASSSEAEQFF. The CDR3 nucleotides read TGTGCCAGCAGCTCGGAAGCTGAGCAGTTCTTC.

The chain carries TRBV27 and TRBJ1-5; tentative D call: TRBD1 (6 bases). The length of the CDR3 is 14 residues. In germline, CDR1 is MNHEY, CDR2 SMNVEV (reference sequence). V lost 4 bases and J lost 3, with 10 bases in between. Here the CDR3 reads CASSWTAFNQPQHF. CDR3 nucleotides: TGTGCCAGCAGTTGGACAGCTTTCAATCAGCCCCAGCATTTT.

This clone turned up a few times. V is TRBV7-8 and J is TRBJ2-7, with D possibly TRBD1 on 6 matching bases. Germline V CDR1 and CDR2: SGHVS, FQNEAQ. CDR3 size: 14 residues. V lost 4 bases, J lost 1 base, and 11 bases lay in between. CDR3 bases: TGTGCCAGCAGCTACCGACAGGAGTCCTACGAGCAGTACTTC. As protein: CASSYRQESYEQYF.

The gene calls are TRBV28 and TRBJ2-7; D may be TRBD1 (5 bases). The V end was cut by 6 bases, the J end by 2 bases, with 11 bases between. The CDR3 runs 13 residues. CDR1 and CDR2 (germline): MDHEN, SYDVKM. CDR3 nucleotide sequence: TGTGCCAGCAGGCAGGGAAATCCCTACGAGCAGTACTTC. It is translated as CASRQGNPYEQYF.

Here the CDR3 DNA reads TGTGCCAGCAGTTCCCTAGGGCTGAGGGGGGACAGAACTACCTACGAGCAGTACTTC. It codes for CASSSLGLRGDRTTYEQYF. V gene TRBV28 combines with J gene TRBJ2-7; tentative D call: TRBD1 (7 bases). The V end was cut by 4 bases, the J end by 2 bases, with 27 bases between. Germline V gives CDR1 MDHEN, CDR2 SYDVKM. CDR3 length equals 19 residues.

This clone was seen once. The chain uses TRBV30 and TRBJ2-5; 11 bases fit TRBD2. V lost 0 bases, J lost 3 bases, and 6 bases stayed unmatched. Germline assignment: CDR1 GTSNPN and CDR2 SVGIG (reference sequence). This CDR3 has 16 residues. CDR3 nucleotides: TGTGCCTGGAGTGTATGGGGGACTAGCGGTGAAGAGACCCAGTACTTC. This gives the protein CAWSVWGTSGEETQYF.

This clone was seen only once. CDR3: CASGGGPRGYTF. The DNA for the CDR3 is TGTGCCAGCGGAGGTGGCCCCAGGGGCTACACCTTC. J is TRBJ1-2 and V is TRBV6-5; D gene ambiguous. Germline lookup yields CDR1 MNHEY and CDR2 SVGAGI. The CDR3 is 12 amino acids. The germline V and J ends were trimmed by 8 bases and 8 bases, with 15 bases remaining between them.

The chain recombines TRBV30 with TRBJ1-1; D remains unclear. The CDR3 runs 13 residues. V was cut by 1 base and J by 5 bases, with 11 bases left in between. Germline V gives CDR1 GTSNPN, CDR2 SVGIG (reference sequence). The CDR3 sequence is CAWSEQAGTEAFF. DNA of the CDR3: TGTGCCTGGAGTGAGCAGGCGGGGACTGAAGCTTTCTTT.

This clone was found once. V and J are TRBV10-1 and TRBJ2-1, with D tentatively TRBD1 (5 bases). Germline loops: CDR1 WNHNN, CDR2 SYGVQD (reference sequence). Trimming removed 3 bases from V and 0 bases from J, with 6 bases in between. This CDR3 region has 14 residues. CDR3 bases: TGCGCCAGCAGTGATGGACACTCCTACAATGAGCAGTTCTTC. It translates to CASSDGHSYNEQFF.

The chain is built from TRBV11-3 and TRBJ2-3; D is possibly TRBD2 (6 bases). Germline CDR1 is SGHNT and CDR2 is YENEEA. Trimming removed 1 base from V and 2 bases from J, with 7 bases in between. This CDR3 contains 14 residues. CDR3 nucleotide sequence: TGTGCCAGCAGCTTAGCGGGGGACACAGATACGCAGTATTTT. Protein: CASSLAGDTDTQYF.

V gene TRBV19 combines with J gene TRBJ1-4; D not resolved. Trimming took 8 bases from V and 2 from J, leaving 15 bases between them. Germline CDR1 is LNHDA and CDR2 is SQIVND (reference sequence). The CDR3 loop spans 15 amino acids. CDR3 in amino acids: CASESGFRTNEKLFF. For the CDR3, the DNA is TGTGCCAGTGAATCGGGTTTTAGGACTAATGAAAAACTGTTTTTT.

The chain carries TRBV10-1 and TRBJ2-4; no definite D call. CDR3 length equals 12 residues. The V and J ends lost 5 bases and 6 bases respectively, with 8 bases between them. CDR1 is WNHNN, CDR2 SYGVQD, per germline (reference sequence). The CDR3 loop reads CASSKDTNIQYF. Here the CDR3 DNA reads TGCGCCAGCAGTAAGGATACAAACATTCAGTACTTC.

V and J are TRBV3-1 (or the pseudogene TRBV3-2) and TRBJ1-2; D unclear. This CDR3 is built from 14 residues. CDR1 is LGHDT and CDR2 is YNNKEL in the germline V gene (reference sequence). The V end lost 1 base, the J end lost 0 bases, and 6 bases lay between the germline ends. The CDR3 DNA follows: TGTGCCAGCAGCCAAGCAGTAACTAACTATGGCTACACCTTC. It yields the protein CASSQAVTNYGYTF.

The rearrangement uses TRBV29-1 and TRBJ1-1; no clear D gene. The CDR3 extends over 14 amino acids. With 6 bases removed from V and 5 bases from J, the gap between germline ends came to 19 bases. The germline V gene encodes CDR1 SQVTM and CDR2 ANQGSEA. Here the CDR3 DNA reads TGCAGCGTAAAGTTAATGATCCTAGAGACTGAAGCTTTCTTT. This encodes CSVKLMILETEAFF.